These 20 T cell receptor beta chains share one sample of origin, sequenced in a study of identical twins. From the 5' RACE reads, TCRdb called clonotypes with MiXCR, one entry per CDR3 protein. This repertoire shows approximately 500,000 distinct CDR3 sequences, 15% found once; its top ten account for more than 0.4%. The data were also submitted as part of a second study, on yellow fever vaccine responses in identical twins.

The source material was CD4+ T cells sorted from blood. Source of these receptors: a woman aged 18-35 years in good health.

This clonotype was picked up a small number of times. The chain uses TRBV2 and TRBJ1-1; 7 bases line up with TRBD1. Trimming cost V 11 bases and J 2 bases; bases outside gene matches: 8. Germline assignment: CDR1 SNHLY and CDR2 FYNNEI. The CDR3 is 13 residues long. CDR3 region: CAGGRDSNTEAFF. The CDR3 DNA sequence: TGTGCCGGGGGCCGGGACAGTAACACTGAAGCTTTCTTT.

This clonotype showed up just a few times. CDR3 sequence (DNA): TGTGCCAGCAGTGGTTCAAGGGGCGGCTACACCTTC. This encodes CASSGSRGGYTF. V gene TRBV25-1 combines with J gene TRBJ1-2; possibly TRBD1 for D (5 bases). V was clipped by 4 bases and J by 8 bases, with 11 bases between them. CDR3 size: 12 residues. The V gene's germline CDR1 is MGHDK and CDR2 SYGVNS.

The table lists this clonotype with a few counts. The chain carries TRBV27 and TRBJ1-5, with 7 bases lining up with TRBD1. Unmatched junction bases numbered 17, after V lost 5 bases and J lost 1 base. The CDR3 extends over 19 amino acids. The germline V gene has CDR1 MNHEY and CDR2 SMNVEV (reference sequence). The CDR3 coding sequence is TGTGCCAGCAGTCCCAAATCCCCCCTAACAGGGGTCAGCAATCAGCCCCAGCATTTT. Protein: CASSPKSPLTGVSNQPQHF.

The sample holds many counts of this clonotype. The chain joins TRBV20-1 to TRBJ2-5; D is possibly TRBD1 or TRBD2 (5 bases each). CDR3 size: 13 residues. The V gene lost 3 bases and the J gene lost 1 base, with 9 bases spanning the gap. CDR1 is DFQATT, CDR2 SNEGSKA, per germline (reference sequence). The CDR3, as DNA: TGCAGTGCTAGTTTGGGGGTCCAAGAGACCCAGTACTTC. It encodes CSASLGVQETQYF.

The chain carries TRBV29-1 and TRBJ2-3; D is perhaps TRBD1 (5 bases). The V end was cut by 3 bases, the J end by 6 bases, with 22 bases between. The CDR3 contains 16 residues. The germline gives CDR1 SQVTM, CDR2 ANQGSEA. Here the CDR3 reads CSVDTPWLGPGDTQYF. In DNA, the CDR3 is TGCAGCGTTGACACCCCTTGGCTAGGTCCAGGGGATACGCAGTATTTT.

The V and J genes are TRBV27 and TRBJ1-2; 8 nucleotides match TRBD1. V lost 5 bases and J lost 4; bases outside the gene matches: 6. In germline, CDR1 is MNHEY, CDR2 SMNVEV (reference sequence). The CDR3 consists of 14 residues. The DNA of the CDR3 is TGTGCCAGCAGTGGATACAGGGGGTTCTATGGCTACACCTTC. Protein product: CASSGYRGFYGYTF.

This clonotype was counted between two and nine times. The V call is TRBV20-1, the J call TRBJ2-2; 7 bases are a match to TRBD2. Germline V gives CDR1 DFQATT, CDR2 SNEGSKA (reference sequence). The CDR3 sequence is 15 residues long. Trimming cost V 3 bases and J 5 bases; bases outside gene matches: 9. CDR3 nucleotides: TGCAGTGCTAGGCAGGGAGGGTCGGGGACCGGGGAGCTGTTTTTT. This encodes CSARQGGSGTGELFF.

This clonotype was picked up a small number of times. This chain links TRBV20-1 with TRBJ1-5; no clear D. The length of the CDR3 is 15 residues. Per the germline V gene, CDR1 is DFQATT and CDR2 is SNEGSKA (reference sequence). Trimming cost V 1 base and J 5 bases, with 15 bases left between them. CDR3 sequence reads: CSARVGSYRDQPQHF. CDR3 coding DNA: TGCAGTGCTAGAGTGGGCTCCTATCGCGATCAGCCCCAGCATTTT.

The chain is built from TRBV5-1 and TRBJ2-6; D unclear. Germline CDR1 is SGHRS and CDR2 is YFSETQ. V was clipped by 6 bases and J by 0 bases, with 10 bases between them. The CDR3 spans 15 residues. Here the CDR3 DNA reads TGCGCCAGCACCTATTTCCTCTCTGGGGCCAACGTCCTGACTTTC. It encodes CASTYFLSGANVLTF.

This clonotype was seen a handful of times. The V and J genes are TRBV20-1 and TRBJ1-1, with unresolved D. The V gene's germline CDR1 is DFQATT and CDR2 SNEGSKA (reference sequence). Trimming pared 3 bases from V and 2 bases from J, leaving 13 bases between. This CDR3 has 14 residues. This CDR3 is CSASPPAGNTEAFF. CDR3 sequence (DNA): TGCAGTGCTAGTCCCCCGGCCGGTAACACTGAAGCTTTCTTT.

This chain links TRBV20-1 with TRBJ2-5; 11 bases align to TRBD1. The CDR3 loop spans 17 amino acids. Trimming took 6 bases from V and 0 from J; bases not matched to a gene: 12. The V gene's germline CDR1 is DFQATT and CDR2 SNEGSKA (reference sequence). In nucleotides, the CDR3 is TGCAGTGCGGTGCCTATGAGGACAGGGGGCTACCAAGAGACCCAGTACTTC. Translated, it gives CSAVPMRTGGYQETQYF.

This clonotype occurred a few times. DNA for the CDR3: TGTGCCAGCAGGACCCCAGGGCGGGGGGCCACAGATACGCAGTATTTT. Amino acids: CASRTPGRGATDTQYF. The chain recombines TRBV6-1 with TRBJ2-3; the match to TRBD2 covers 8 bases. Germline loops: CDR1 MNHNS, CDR2 SASEGT. The CDR3 has 16 amino acids. After removal of 6 bases from V and 2 bases from J, the junction contained 10 bases not matched to a gene.

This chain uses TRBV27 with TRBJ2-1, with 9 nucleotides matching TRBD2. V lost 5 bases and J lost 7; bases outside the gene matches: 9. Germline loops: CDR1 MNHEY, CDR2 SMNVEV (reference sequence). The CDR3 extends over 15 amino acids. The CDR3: CASSPRVAGVNEQFF. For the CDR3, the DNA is TGTGCCAGCAGTCCCAGGGTAGCGGGAGTTAATGAGCAGTTCTTC.

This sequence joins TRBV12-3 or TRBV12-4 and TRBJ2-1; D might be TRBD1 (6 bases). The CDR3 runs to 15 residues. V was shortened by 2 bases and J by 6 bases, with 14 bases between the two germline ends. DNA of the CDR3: TGTGCCAGCAGTTTAACGGGAAGGGGGTTCAATGAGCAGTTCTTC. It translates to CASSLTGRGFNEQFF.

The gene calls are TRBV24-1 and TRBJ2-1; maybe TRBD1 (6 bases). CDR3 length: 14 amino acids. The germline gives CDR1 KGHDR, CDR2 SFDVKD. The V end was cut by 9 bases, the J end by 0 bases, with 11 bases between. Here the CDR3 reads CATQGGYSYNEQFF. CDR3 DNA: TGTGCCACCCAAGGGGGTTACTCCTACAATGAGCAGTTCTTC.

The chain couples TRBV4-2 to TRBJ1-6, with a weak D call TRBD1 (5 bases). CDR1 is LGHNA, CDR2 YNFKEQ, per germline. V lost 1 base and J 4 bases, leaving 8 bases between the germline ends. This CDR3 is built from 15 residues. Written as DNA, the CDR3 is TGTGCCAGCAGCCAAGTGGGGGGGTATAATTCACCCCTCCACTTT. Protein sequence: CASSQVGGYNSPLHF.

The CDR3 coding sequence is TGTGCCAGCAGTTACTTCGGGAGAAGGTCCCGTACGCAGTATTTT. It encodes CASSYFGRRSRTQYF. The gene calls are TRBV6-5 and TRBJ2-3, with D possibly being TRBD2 (6 bases). This CDR3 is built from 15 residues. Trimming removed 1 base from V and 8 bases from J, with 16 bases in between. Germline V gives CDR1 MNHEY, CDR2 SVGAGI.

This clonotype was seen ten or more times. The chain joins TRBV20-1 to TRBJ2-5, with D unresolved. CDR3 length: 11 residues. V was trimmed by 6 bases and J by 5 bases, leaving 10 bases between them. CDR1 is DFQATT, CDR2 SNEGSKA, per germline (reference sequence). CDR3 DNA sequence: TGCAGTGCAAGACCGCCGGAGACCCAGTACTTC. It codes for CSARPPETQYF.

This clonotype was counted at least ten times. CDR3 coding DNA: TGTGCCAGCAGCCCCGTCGGGCTAGCAAGAACCGGGGAGCTGTTTTTT. Its translation is CASSPVGLARTGELFF. The chain links TRBV4-2 to TRBJ2-2; D might be TRBD2 (5 bases). Per germline, CDR1 LGHNA and CDR2 YNFKEQ. The CDR3 loop spans 16 amino acids. Trimming took off 4 bases at V and 5 bases at J, with 17 bases between the two ends.

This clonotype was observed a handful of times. The CDR3 bases are TGTGCCAGCAGCTCCGGGATTCCTAATGAAAAACTGTTTTTT. It is translated as CASSSGIPNEKLFF. This chain uses TRBV7-9 with TRBJ1-4, with D uncertain. The CDR3 is made up of 14 amino acids. The germline V gene encodes CDR1 SEHNR and CDR2 FQNEAQ (reference sequence). V was clipped by 4 bases and J by 3 bases, with 9 bases between them. The whole variable domain, filled in from reference TRBV7-9 and TRBJ1-4, reads DTGVSQNPRHKITKRGQNVTFRCDPISEHNRLYWYRQTLGQGPEFLTYFQNEAQLEKSRLLSDRFSAERPKGSFSTLEIQRTEQGDSAMYLCASSSGIPNEKLFFGSGTQLSVL.